This T cell receptor (beta chain) originates from a study of shared clonotypes between healthy human individuals. In the study overall: Researchers assigned three CD4 naive, three CD4 memory, two CD8 naive and one CD8 memory plate to each donor.

The CDR3 sequence is 16 residues long. V lost 3 bases to trimming and J lost 6 bases; unmatched junction nucleotides: 12. The germline V gene encodes CDR1 ENHRY and CDR2 SYGVKD. The donors, healthy adults who were HIV-negative, had experienced no recent acute infections or vaccinations. Only Caucasian adults living in Nashville, Tennessee made up the donor group. In replicate PCRs of sorted subsets, about 200 ng DNA, roughly 27,000 T cell genomes, was used. TCRdb's table, derived via immunoSEQ multiplex PCR, lists solely in-frame clones and lacks some. The sample records approximately 1,500,000 clones, approximately 97% being singletons.

Specimen: naive CD4+ T cells sorted from blood. Subset specified: CD45RA+ positively selected. The origin of this receptor is a man under 40 in good health. The chain joins TRBV10-3 to TRBJ1-1; 8 nucleotides match TRBD1. The CDR3 loop reads CAISDPRQGHGAEAFF. The CDR3 DNA sequence: TGTGCCATCAGTGACCCGCGACAGGGGCACGGAGCTGAAGCTTTCTTT.